This T cell receptor (beta chain) emerged from a study of human T cells and chemical hapten exposure. From the RACE reads, TCRdb called clonotypes with MiXCR, one entry per CDR3 protein. The table shows about 160,000 distinct CDR3 sequences, with about 30% occurring only once. Noted time point: patch test 3, about 24 weeks after DPC sensitization. Treatment of the sample: therapeutic diphenylcyclopropenone sensitization with weekly scalp DPC. The ends were cut back, 5 bases at V and 7 bases at J, with 17 bases in the middle. CDR1 is SGHTA and CDR2 is FQGNSA in the germline V gene. This CDR3 is 14 amino acids long.

Specimen: whole blood, collected in connection with sensitization to the hapten diphenylcyclopropenone (DPC). The V call is TRBV7-2, the J call TRBJ2-5; D possibly matches TRBD1 or TRBD2 (5 bases each). This receptor was taken from a young woman with alopecia areata. Some clones in this sample may be carry-over from other donors' samples. The CDR3 coding sequence is TGTGCCAGCAGCCCTGGGACGTACTCAGGGACCCAGTACTTC. Its translation: CASSPGTYSGTQYF. The full variable domain, with the rest looked up from reference TRBV7-2 and TRBJ2-5, is GAGVSQSPSNKVTEKGKDVELRCDPISGHTALYWYRQSLGQGLEFLIYFQGNSAPDKSGLPSDRFSAERTGGSVSTLTIQRTQQEDSAVYLCASSPGTYSGTQYFGPGTRLLVL.